One T cell receptor (beta chain) is described in this entry. The antigen remains unidentified. Sequencing was performed with immunoSEQ multiplex PCR; in TCRdb, only in-frame clones are kept and a portion is missing. The top ten hold more than 25% of the sample, which has tens of thousands of clones, 89% seen once. The CDR3 extends over 15 amino acids. Germline lookup yields CDR1 SNHLY and CDR2 FYNNEI. After removal of 4 bases from V and 4 bases from J, the junction contained 7 bases not matched to a gene. The data originate from a study of T cell responses to AZD1222 COVID-19 vaccine. Study-wide points: Among AZD1222 vaccinees, only five or six were seropositive at baseline. Reports indicate that nearly half of spike-specific TCRs are directed at unmutated variant regions. An increase in Spike-specific TCR breadth and depth was observed after two AZD1222 doses. Donors skewed white British and female; clonal diversity was possibly underestimated.

The sequencing here drew on peripheral blood, taken 28 days after the second AZD1222 dose. The receptor was derived from an adult who received the AZD1222 COVID-19 vaccine. This chain connects TRBV2 to TRBJ1-1, with TRBD1 matching 9 bases. CDR3 in DNA: TGTGCCAGCAGTGGGCCGGGACAGGGTTTCACTGAAGCTTTCTTT. It translates to CASSGPGQGFTEAFF. The full variable domain, completed using reference TRBV2 and TRBJ1-1, is EPEVTQTPSHQVTQMGQEVILRCVPISNHLYFYWYRQILGQKVEFLVSFYNNEISEKSEIFDDQFSVERPDGSNFTLKIRSTKLEDSAMYFCASSGPGQGFTEAFFGQGTRLTVV.